This record concerns one T cell receptor (beta chain) sequence. The data are from a study of blood T cell repertoires in COVID-19. Losses at the gene ends were 5 bases for V and 1 base for J; bases not matched to a gene: 10. The germline V gene encodes CDR1 SGHDT and CDR2 YYEEEE. This CDR3 is built from 18 residues. TCRdb's table, derived via immunoSEQ multiplex PCR, lists solely in-frame clones and lacks some. The table includes over 200,000 clones, around 84% detected once. Sequencing was performed on peripheral blood. The chain carries TRBV5-6 and TRBJ2-3; 13 positions match TRBD2. This TCR was recovered from a woman older than 75 with active or convalescent COVID-19. CDR3 DNA sequence: TGTGCCAGCAGAAAGGGACTAGCGGGGAGGGGTCGCACAGATACGCAGTATTTT. Its translation is CASRKGLAGRGRTDTQYF.